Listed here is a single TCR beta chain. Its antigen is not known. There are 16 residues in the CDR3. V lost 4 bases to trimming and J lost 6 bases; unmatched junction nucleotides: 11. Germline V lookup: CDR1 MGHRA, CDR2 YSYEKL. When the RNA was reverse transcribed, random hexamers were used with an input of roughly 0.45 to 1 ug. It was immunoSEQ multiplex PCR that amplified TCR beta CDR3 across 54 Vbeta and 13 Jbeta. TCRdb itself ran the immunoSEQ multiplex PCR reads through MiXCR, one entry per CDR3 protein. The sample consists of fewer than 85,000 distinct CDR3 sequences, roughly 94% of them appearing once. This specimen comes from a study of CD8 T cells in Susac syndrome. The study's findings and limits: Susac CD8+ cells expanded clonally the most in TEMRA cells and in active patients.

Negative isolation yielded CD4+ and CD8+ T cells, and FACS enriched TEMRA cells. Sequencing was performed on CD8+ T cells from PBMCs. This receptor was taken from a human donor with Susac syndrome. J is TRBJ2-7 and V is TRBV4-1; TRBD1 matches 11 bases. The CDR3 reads CASSPYSEGTGGEQYF. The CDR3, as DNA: TGCGCCAGCAGCCCCTATAGCGAAGGGACAGGGGGCGAGCAGTACTTC.